This TCR beta chain was profiled in a study of human T cells and chemical hapten exposure. TCRdb re-called the RACE reads through MiXCR, storing one row per CDR3 protein. The table has about 80,000 distinct CDR3 sequences, 12% to 15% seen once. This clonotype was seen many times. Time point: pre-sensitization, week 0. Treatment meaning: therapeutic diphenylcyclopropenone sensitization with weekly scalp DPC. This CDR3 has 14 amino acids. Germline CDR1 SGHDT, CDR2 YYEEEE. V lost 1 base and J 3 bases, leaving 10 bases between the germline ends. Sequenced material: whole blood, taken in connection with sensitization to the hapten diphenylcyclopropenone (DPC). The chain links TRBV5-6 to TRBJ2-5; possibly TRBD1 or TRBD2 for D (6 bases each). This TCR was recovered from a woman in her forties or fifties with alopecia areata. Some clones in this sample may be carry-over from other donors' samples. The CDR3 protein is CASSLWGAEETQYF. The CDR3 DNA follows: TGTGCCAGCAGCTTGTGGGGGGCAGAAGAGACCCAGTACTTC.